What follows is one TCR beta chain and its context. This specimen belongs to a study of T cells in Graves' hyperthyroidism and ophthalmopathy. Germline CDR1 and CDR2: MNHNS and SASEGT. V was trimmed by 2 bases and J by 2 bases, leaving 13 bases between them. The CDR3 contains 15 residues. Patients were aged 18 to 65, had disease duration under 2 months, and had newly diagnosed hyperthyroidism. The source of the PBMCs was more than 9.5 ml of fresh peripheral blood. TCR beta CDR3 regions were amplified from RNA transcripts. Primed by the HTBI set, a first-round RT-PCR was run on the TCR CDR3. TCRdb analysed the multiplex PCR reads with MiXCR anew, one entry per CDR3 protein. The sample includes hundreds of thousands of distinct CDR3 sequences, about 17% of them seen just once.

The sample comprised blood. The V call is TRBV6-1, the J call TRBJ2-7; the D gene is possibly TRBD1 (5 bases). This sequence originates from a woman aged 25 to 39 with Graves' hyperthyroidism. This CDR3 reads CASSELRWTPYEQYF. The CDR3 nucleotides read TGTGCCAGCAGTGAATTAAGGTGGACACCCTACGAGCAGTACTTC.